This T cell receptor beta chain was sequenced during a study of fetal regulatory T cell absence and autoimmunity. Whole-study context: Exocrine pancreas autoimmunity occurred in IPEX patients lacking clinical diabetes.

Turning to this clone: The antigen is not known.

This was a survey-level run. The repertoire was sequenced with immunoSEQ multiplex PCR; TCRdb's copy has only in-frame clones and lacks some. The table records about 50,000 clones, about 80% of them present only once. This CDR3 contains 16 residues. Germline values: CDR1 KGHSH, CDR2 LQKENI. V was pared by 3 bases and J by 1 base, with 8 bases of the junction left unmatched. Study-wide results and limits: Compared with cord blood, pancreas showed oligoclonal TCR enrichment, some clones over 95-fold.

The sequenced material came from cord blood. The gene calls are TRBV18 and TRBJ2-7, with 8 bases lining up with TRBD2. The TCR was taken from a newborn boy with IPEX syndrome. The CDR3 loop is CASSPGSGSASYEQYF. In nucleotides, the CDR3 is TGTGCCAGCTCACCGGGCAGCGGGAGCGCGTCCTACGAGCAGTACTTC.